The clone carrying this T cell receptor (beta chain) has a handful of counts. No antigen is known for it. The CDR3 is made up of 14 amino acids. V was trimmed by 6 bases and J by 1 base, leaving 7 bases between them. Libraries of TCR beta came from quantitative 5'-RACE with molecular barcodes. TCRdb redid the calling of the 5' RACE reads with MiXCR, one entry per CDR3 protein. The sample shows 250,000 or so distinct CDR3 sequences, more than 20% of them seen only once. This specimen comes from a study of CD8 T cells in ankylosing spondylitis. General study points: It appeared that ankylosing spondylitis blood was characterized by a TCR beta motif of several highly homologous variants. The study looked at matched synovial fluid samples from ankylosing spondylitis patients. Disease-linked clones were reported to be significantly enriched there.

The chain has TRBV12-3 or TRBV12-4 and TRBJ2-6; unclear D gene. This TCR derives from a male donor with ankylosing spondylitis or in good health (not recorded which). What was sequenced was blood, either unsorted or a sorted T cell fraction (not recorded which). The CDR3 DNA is TGTGCCAGCAGGGTGGGATCTGGGGCCAACGTCCTGACTTTC. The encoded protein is CASRVGSGANVLTF.